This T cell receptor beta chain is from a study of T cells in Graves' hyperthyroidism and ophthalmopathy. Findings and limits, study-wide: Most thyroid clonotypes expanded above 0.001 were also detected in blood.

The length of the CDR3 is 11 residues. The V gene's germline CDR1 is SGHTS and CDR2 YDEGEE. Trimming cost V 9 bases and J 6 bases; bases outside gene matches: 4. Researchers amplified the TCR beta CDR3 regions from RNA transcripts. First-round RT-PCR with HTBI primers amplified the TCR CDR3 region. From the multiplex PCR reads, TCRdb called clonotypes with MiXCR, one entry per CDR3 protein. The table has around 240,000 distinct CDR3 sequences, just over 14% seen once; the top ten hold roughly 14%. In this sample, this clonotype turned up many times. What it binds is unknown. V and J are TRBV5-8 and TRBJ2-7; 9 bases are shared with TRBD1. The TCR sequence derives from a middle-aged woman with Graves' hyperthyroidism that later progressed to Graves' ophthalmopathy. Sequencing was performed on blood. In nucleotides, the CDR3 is TGTGCCACTGGACAGGGGATCGAGCAGTACTTC. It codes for CATGQGIEQYF.